The source of this TCR beta chain is a study of blood T cell repertoires in COVID-19. The wider study: The analysed material was cDNA or gDNA that came from T cells, B-cell-depleted T cells, or PBMCs.

Produced via immunoSEQ multiplex PCR; TCRdb's table is partial and in-frame only. The table includes about 94,000 clones, roughly 78% detected once. The CDR3 sequence is 15 residues long. Germline V CDR1 and CDR2: SNHLY, FYNNEI. J lost 6 bases, V lost 6 bases, and 10 bases had no gene match. The rearrangement uses TRBV2 and TRBJ2-4, with 8 bases fitting TRBD2. Sequencing used peripheral blood. This receptor was obtained from a woman older than 75 with acute or convalescent COVID-19. For the CDR3, the DNA is TGTGCCAGCAGGCCCCGGGGAGCGGGAGTAAACATTCAGTACTTC. Translation: CASRPRGAGVNIQYF.